This T cell receptor beta chain was profiled in a study of regulatory T cells in long-lasting Graves disease. Notes on the study in general: Samples came from peripheral blood alone, without thyroid tissue. Limited sample numbers may have lowered accuracy.

CDR3-region Arm-PCR and iRepertoire HTBI primers produced the TCR beta libraries. TCRdb reanalysed the multiplex PCR reads using MiXCR and keeps one entry per CDR3 protein. This sample carries around 330,000 distinct CDR3 sequences, 15% to 20% of them seen once, and the ten largest clones take about 39%. As for time point: newly diagnosed GD, antithyroid drugs for less than 3 months. TCR sequences were obtained from RNA taken from PBMCs. As concerns this clonotype: Antigen specificity is unknown. This could be a read error, since a much larger clone is one nucleotide away.

Looked up from germline, CDR1 is MGHRA and CDR2 is YSYEKL. The CDR3 contains 14 residues. The sample consisted of peripheral blood mononuclear cells (PBMCs), taken at new diagnosis, from a patient treated with antithyroid drugs. The chain couples TRBV4-1 to TRBJ2-5; weak D call: TRBD2 (5 bases). The sequence derives from a female donor with Graves disease. For the CDR3, the DNA is TGCGCCAGCAGCCAAGAGGGGTTCGGGGAGACCCACTACTTC. Its protein is CASSQEGFGETHYF.